The sequence of this T cell receptor beta chain was determined in a study of T cell changes during pregnancy in multiple sclerosis. TCRdb keeps only in-frame clones here, not all; method: immunoSEQ multiplex PCR. Of about 49,000 clones in the sample, about 91% are singletons; the top ten hold 0.8% to 1%. There are 12 residues in the CDR3. Germline loops: CDR1 SNHLY, CDR2 FYNNEI. Trimming removed 4 bases from V and 10 bases from J; junction bases left unmatched: 0. This TCR was sampled from a female donor with multiple sclerosis, enrolled in a pregnancy study. Sequenced material: peripheral blood, taken after pregnancy. The chain links TRBV2 to TRBJ2-3; the match to TRBD2 covers 12 bases. The CDR3 DNA reads TGTGCCAGCAGTGCTAGCGGGGGGGCGCAGTATTTT. Protein: CASSASGGAQYF.